These 30 T cell receptor beta chains were sequenced from one sample in a study of shared clonotypes between healthy human individuals (dated by TCRdb to the early 2020s). The method was the immunoSEQ multiplex PCR assay. TCRdb mirrors the immuneACCESS table, restricted to in-frame sequences. Some clones are absent from its copies; in checked studies, under half trace to an unresolved V gene, and the reason for the others is unknown. The sample includes about 1 million clones, with about 80% observed a single time. The top ten clonotypes cover 1.2% to 1.5% of the sample. The sequenced sample consisted of memory CD4+ T cells sorted from blood. The sample's cell subset or site label, decoded: CD45RA-negative fraction. Source of these receptors: a young man in good health.

V usage is TRBV7-2 and J usage is TRBJ2-1; D possibly matches TRBD1 or TRBD2 (6 bases each). Germline CDR1 and CDR2: SGHTA and FQGNSA. V was clipped by 5 bases and J by 1 base, with 9 bases between them. CDR3 size: 14 residues. DNA of the CDR3: TGTGCCAGCAGCATAGGGGGGTCCTACAATGAGCAGTTCTTC. Translating it yields CASSIGGSYNEQFF.

This clone has ten or more counts. The V call is TRBV7-6, the J call TRBJ2-7; D is uncertain. Germline V gives CDR1 SGHVS, CDR2 FNYEAQ. The CDR3 is 16 amino acids. V lost 3 bases, J lost 5 bases, and 20 bases lay in between. CDR3 sequence: CASSFVASPGSDEQYF. The CDR3 DNA reads as TGTGCCAGCAGCTTCGTTGCGTCGCCGGGTTCGGACGAGCAGTACTTC.

This chain uses TRBV9 with TRBJ2-1; 7 bases are a match to TRBD2. The CDR3 has 17 amino acids. V gave up 4 bases and J gave up 0 bases; unmatched junction bases: 10. In germline, CDR1 is SGDLS, CDR2 YYNGEE. The DNA for the CDR3 is TGTGCCAGCAGCCCCCTTGGGGGGGGAGGCTCCTACAATGAGCAGTTCTTC. Its translation: CASSPLGGGGSYNEQFF.

In its sample, this clone was seen once. The chain links TRBV7-2 to TRBJ2-3, with 10 bases fitting TRBD2. CDR3 length equals 16 residues. Germline CDR1 reads SGHTA; CDR2 reads FQGNSA. V was pared by 2 bases and J by 1 base, with 3 bases of the junction left unmatched. The chain's CDR3 is CASSLSSGRRTDTQYF. CDR3 nucleotide sequence: TGTGCCAGCAGCTTATCTAGCGGGAGACGCACAGATACGCAGTATTTT.

The chain recombines TRBV25-1 with TRBJ1-2, with 8 nucleotides matching TRBD1. The CDR3 contains 15 residues. Germline CDR1 reads MGHDK; CDR2 reads SYGVNS. With V trimmed by 1 base and J by 7 bases, 8 bases remained unmatched. This CDR3 is CASSESGQEICGYTF. In nucleotides, the CDR3 is TGTGCCAGCAGTGAATCGGGACAGGAAATCTGTGGCTACACCTTC.

The V and J genes are TRBV19 and TRBJ2-7, with a tentative D call TRBD2 (6 bases). The germline V gene encodes CDR1 LNHDA and CDR2 SQIVND (reference sequence). This CDR3 region has 12 residues. V gave up 6 bases and J gave up 3 bases, with 9 bases separating them. The CDR3 sequence: CASSLSGYEQYF. The CDR3, as DNA: TGTGCCAGTAGCCTTAGCGGCTACGAGCAGTACTTC.

This clone was counted a few times. This sequence joins TRBV6-5 and TRBJ2-5; perhaps TRBD1 as D (5 bases). V was shortened by 4 bases and J by 4 bases, with 13 bases between the two germline ends. Germline V gives CDR1 MNHEY, CDR2 SVGAGI. The CDR3 is 14 amino acids. The CDR3 DNA sequence: TGTGCCAGCAGTTGGGGCAGGTCCGGAGAGACCCAGTACTTC. Protein product: CASSWGRSGETQYF.

The CDR3 here is CASSLGQEQNQPQHF. The CDR3 DNA reads as TGTGCCAGCAGCTTGGGACAGGAACAGAATCAGCCCCAGCATTTT. This chain joins TRBV7-9 and TRBJ1-5; 8 bases are shared with TRBD1. The J segment lost 4 bases and the V segment lost 3 bases, leaving 5 bases of the junction unmatched. CDR1 SEHNR and CDR2 FQNEAQ come from the germline V gene (reference sequence). The CDR3 contains 15 residues.

The V and J genes are TRBV6-5 and TRBJ2-7, with TRBD1 identical over 7 bases. The CDR3 extends over 15 amino acids. V shed 6 bases, J shed 1 base, and the junction held 9 bases outside the gene matches. Germline values: CDR1 MNHEY, CDR2 SVGAGI. The CDR3 DNA reads TGTGCCAGCAGGGGGGCAGGGGGTAGATCCTACGAGCAGTACTTC. Residues: CASRGAGGRSYEQYF.

The chain uses TRBV23-1 and TRBJ2-3; D possibly matches TRBD1 or TRBD2 (6 bases each). TRBV23-1 belongs to the ORF category, with a function that is uncertain. V lost 3 bases and J 1 base, leaving 11 bases between the germline ends. The length of the CDR3 is 15 residues. The CDR3 bases are TGCGCCAGCAGTCATGGGGGGCCAGGCACAGATACGCAGTATTTT. Its protein is CASSHGGPGTDTQYF.

V usage is TRBV30 and J usage is TRBJ1-5; tentative D call: TRBD1 (5 bases). The V and J ends lost 0 bases and 0 bases respectively, with 12 bases between them. Looked up from germline, CDR1 is GTSNPN and CDR2 is SVGIG (reference sequence). CDR3 size: 16 residues. DNA of the CDR3: TGTGCCTGGAGTGTAGGGACCCAGTTTAGCAATCAGCCCCAGCATTTT. Protein product: CAWSVGTQFSNQPQHF.

This clone has ten or more counts. Other DNA sequences in this specimen translate into the identical CDR3. CDR3 residues: CASSILGGNQPQHF. The CDR3, as DNA: TGTGCCAGTAGTATTTTGGGAGGCAATCAGCCCCAGCATTTT. The V and J genes are TRBV19 and TRBJ1-5; D unresolved. Trimming stripped 3 bases from V and 2 bases from J, with 8 bases between. Germline loops: CDR1 LNHDA, CDR2 SQIVND (reference sequence). This CDR3 spans 14 amino acids.

The chain combines TRBV10-3 with TRBJ2-7, with TRBD2 identical over 10 bases. This CDR3 spans 14 amino acids. Trimming removed 5 bases from V and 4 bases from J; junction bases left unmatched: 5. Germline V lookup: CDR1 ENHRY, CDR2 SYGVKD. The CDR3 protein is CAISIAGGSYEQYF. The CDR3 coding sequence is TGTGCCATCAGTATAGCGGGAGGTTCTTACGAGCAGTACTTC.

V usage is TRBV28 and J usage is TRBJ2-5; TRBD2 matches 10 bases. This CDR3 region has 15 residues. V was pared by 7 bases and J by 4 bases, with 9 bases of the junction left unmatched. The germline CDR1 and CDR2 sequences are MDHEN and SYDVKM. In nucleotides, the CDR3 is TGTGCCAGCACCGGAAGCGGGAGGGCCTTAGAGACCCAGTACTTC. Encoded protein: CASTGSGRALETQYF.

This clone was observed a few times. The V gene is TRBV11-2, the J gene TRBJ2-5; possible D gene TRBD1, 8 bases. Trimming took off 9 bases at V and 0 bases at J, with 17 bases between the two ends. CDR1 and CDR2 from the germline V gene are SGHAT and FQNNGV. This CDR3 spans 15 amino acids. The CDR3 region is CASQKQGGYQETQYF. CDR3 bases: TGTGCCAGTCAGAAACAGGGGGGGTACCAAGAGACCCAGTACTTC.

The chain has TRBV4-1 and TRBJ2-7, with D unclear. Trimming shortened V by 6 bases and J by 0 bases, and 12 bases separated the two germline ends. Per germline, CDR1 MGHRA and CDR2 YSYEKL. This CDR3 has 14 amino acids. The CDR3 coding sequence is TGCGCCAGCAGTCCCGCGGCGACCTCCTACGAGCAGTACTTC. Translating it yields CASSPAATSYEQYF.

The chain is built from TRBV19 and TRBJ2-1; D might be TRBD1 or TRBD2, each matching 5 bases. Germline CDR1 reads LNHDA; CDR2 reads SQIVND (reference sequence). The germline V and J ends were trimmed by 5 bases and 13 bases, with 12 bases remaining between them. This CDR3 is 11 amino acids long. The CDR3 sequence: CASSHGTLQFF. CDR3 DNA sequence: TGTGCCAGTAGTCACGGGACCCTACAGTTCTTC.

This clone was detected only a few times. The chain recombines TRBV30 with TRBJ2-7, with a weak D call TRBD2 (6 bases). The CDR3 is 16 residues long. The V and J ends lost 2 bases and 1 base respectively, with 18 bases between them. CDR1 is GTSNPN and CDR2 is SVGIG in the germline V gene (reference sequence). CDR3: CAWSTSSLRRSYEQYF. In nucleotides, the CDR3 is TGTGCCTGGAGTACTAGCTCCCTCAGGCGGTCCTACGAGCAGTACTTC.

The chain links TRBV6-1 to TRBJ2-7, with D perhaps TRBD1 or TRBD2 (5 bases each). The CDR3 totals 14 residues. The V end lost 5 bases, the J end lost 4 bases, and 15 bases lay between the germline ends. Germline V lookup: CDR1 MNHNS, CDR2 SASEGT. CDR3 region: CASSTRDPSYEQYF. CDR3 in DNA: TGTGCCAGCAGTACCAGGGACCCATCATACGAGCAGTACTTC.

V usage is TRBV6-6 and J usage is TRBJ2-1; 9 bases match TRBD2. From germline, CDR1 is MNHNY and CDR2 SVGAGI (reference sequence). CDR3 length equals 15 residues. CDR3 nucleotide sequence: TGTGCTATGTCCCGGGGTGATAGCGGGAGAGATGAGCAGTTCTTC. Translating gives CAMSRGDSGRDEQFF.

This clone turned up a few times. The rearrangement links TRBV5-5 to TRBJ1-2; D gene unclear. The germline gives CDR1 SGHKS, CDR2 YYEKEE (reference sequence). This CDR3 has 15 residues. The V end was cut by 4 bases, the J end by 7 bases, with 20 bases between. CDR3 region: CASSPNLQAAGGYTF. The DNA of the CDR3 is TGTGCCAGCAGCCCTAACCTTCAGGCTGCAGGTGGCTACACCTTC.

This clone came up a few times. The V and J genes are TRBV6-6 and TRBJ2-3; D is unclear. Germline CDR1 is MNHNY and CDR2 is SVGAGI (reference sequence). V lost 2 bases to trimming and J lost 3 bases, with 6 bases between them. This CDR3 has 13 residues. CDR3 sequence reads: CASSYRATDTQYF. The CDR3 nucleotides read TGTGCCAGCAGTTACCGAGCGACAGATACGCAGTATTTT.

The genes are TRBV30 and TRBJ2-1, with D perhaps TRBD1 or TRBD2 (5 bases each). Trimming shortened V by 5 bases and J by 7 bases, and 27 bases separated the two germline ends. The CDR3 is 17 amino acids. Per the germline V gene, CDR1 is GTSNPN and CDR2 is SVGIG (reference sequence). The CDR3 is CAWHSPFRSAEGNEQFF. DNA of the CDR3: TGTGCCTGGCACAGTCCCTTCAGGAGCGCCGAGGGGAATGAGCAGTTCTTC.

This chain uses TRBV5-6 with TRBJ2-7, with D uncertain. V was cut by 2 bases and J by 3 bases, with 6 bases left in between. The CDR3 is made up of 12 amino acids. Per the germline V gene, CDR1 is SGHDT and CDR2 is YYEEEE. CDR3 in DNA: TGTGCCAGCAGCTTCTTACGCTACGAGCAGTACTTC. Translated, it gives CASSFLRYEQYF.

This clone was observed once. The chain combines TRBV28 with TRBJ2-2; D gene ambiguous. V lost 8 bases to trimming and J lost 0 bases, with 10 bases between them. CDR3 size: 14 residues. Germline V gives CDR1 MDHEN, CDR2 SYDVKM. In DNA, the CDR3 is TGTGCCAGCGCGTCTGGGACGAACACCGGGGAGCTGTTTTTT. Translation gives CASASGTNTGELFF.

This clone has just a few counts. J is TRBJ1-2 and V is TRBV15; D is perhaps TRBD1 (5 bases). From germline, CDR1 is LNHNV and CDR2 YYDKDF (reference sequence). This CDR3 is built from 14 residues. Trimming left V 4 bases short and J 8 bases short, with 17 bases between. As DNA, the CDR3 is TGTGCCACCAGCACCGGGACTTATGTTAGCGGCTACACCTTC. Translating it yields CATSTGTYVSGYTF.

The chain combines TRBV5-4 with TRBJ1-5; the D gene is possibly TRBD1 (6 bases). This CDR3 is 14 amino acids long. CDR1 and CDR2 (germline): SGHNT, YYREEE (reference sequence). Deletions cut 0 bases from V and 11 bases from J, with 15 bases between. CDR3 sequence reads: CASSLDRDVETQHF. The CDR3 nucleotides are TGTGCCAGCAGCTTGGACAGGGATGTGGAGACCCAGCATTTT.

The chain carries TRBV14 and TRBJ2-5; D tentatively reads TRBD1 or TRBD2 (7 bases each). This CDR3 contains 16 residues. Germline V lookup: CDR1 SGHDN, CDR2 FVKESK. V lost 4 bases, J lost 4 bases, and 19 bases lay in between. The CDR3 spells CASSPWGGGERETQYF. DNA for the CDR3: TGTGCCAGCAGCCCCTGGGGAGGGGGCGAACGAGAGACCCAGTACTTC. The variable domain in full, with the rest retrieved from reference TRBV14 and TRBJ2-5, is EAGVTQFPSHSVIEKGQTVTLRCDPISGHDNLYWYRRVMGKEIKFLLHFVKESKQDESGMPNNRFLAERTGGTYSTLKVQPAELEDSGVYFCASSPWGGGERETQYFGPGTRLLVL.

V is TRBV28 and J is TRBJ1-1; D gene uncertain. Looked up from germline, CDR1 is MDHEN and CDR2 is SYDVKM. The CDR3 runs to 12 residues. Trimming cost V 5 bases and J 2 bases, with 6 bases left between them. In DNA form, the CDR3 reads TGTGCCAGCAGTCCCCGTAACACTGAAGCTTTCTTT. This translates into CASSPRNTEAFF.

The V gene is TRBV7-9, the J gene TRBJ1-5; D is unresolved. The CDR3 is made up of 12 amino acids. Germline CDR1 SEHNR, CDR2 FQNEAQ (reference sequence). V was trimmed by 4 bases and J by 9 bases, leaving 10 bases between them. In nucleotides, the CDR3 is TGTGCCAGCAGCTATCAATCGTCGCCCCAGCATTTT. Its translation is CASSYQSSPQHF.